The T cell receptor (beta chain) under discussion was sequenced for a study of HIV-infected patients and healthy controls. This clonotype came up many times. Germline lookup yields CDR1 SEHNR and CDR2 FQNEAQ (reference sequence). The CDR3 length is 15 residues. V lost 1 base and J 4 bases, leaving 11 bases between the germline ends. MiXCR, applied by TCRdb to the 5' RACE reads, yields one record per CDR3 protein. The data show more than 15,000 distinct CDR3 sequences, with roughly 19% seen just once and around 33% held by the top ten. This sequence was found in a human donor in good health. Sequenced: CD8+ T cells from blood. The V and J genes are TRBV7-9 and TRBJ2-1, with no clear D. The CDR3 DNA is TGTGCCAGCAGCTTAGGCGGTTTTCCGTACAATGAGCAGTTCTTC. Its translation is CASSLGGFPYNEQFF.